This T cell receptor beta chain was documented in a study of T cells in Graves' hyperthyroidism and ophthalmopathy. Study findings and constraints: Within blood appeared most thyroid clonotypes that had expanded above 0.001. Median prediction lead before ophthalmopathy onset was six to eight months with the model.

At least ten counts were recorded for this clonotype. Its antigen is undetermined. Germline values: CDR1 GTSNPN, CDR2 SVGIG (reference sequence). The CDR3 loop spans 18 amino acids. V dropped 3 bases and J dropped 2; count of bases not matched to a gene: 7. The source material, RNA transcripts, was used to amplify TCR beta CDR3 regions. First-round RT-PCR with HTBI primers amplified the TCR CDR3 region. TCRdb reprocessed the multiplex PCR reads via MiXCR and lists one record per CDR3 protein. The sample has some 570,000 distinct CDR3 sequences; 12% to 15% are singletons. A patient was excluded if there was uncontrolled infection, other autoimmune disease, pregnancy or lactation. Clinical symptoms, serum thyroxine, TRAb, thyroid ultrasound and orbital computed tomography informed diagnoses.

V and J are TRBV30 and TRBJ2-1; TRBD2 matches at 16 bases. This receptor was identified in a woman younger than 35 with Graves' ophthalmopathy. Sequencing was done on a sample of blood. The CDR3 is CAWRAGTSGRAAYNEQFF. CDR3 bases: TGTGCCTGGAGGGCCGGGACTAGCGGGAGGGCCGCCTACAATGAGCAGTTCTTC.